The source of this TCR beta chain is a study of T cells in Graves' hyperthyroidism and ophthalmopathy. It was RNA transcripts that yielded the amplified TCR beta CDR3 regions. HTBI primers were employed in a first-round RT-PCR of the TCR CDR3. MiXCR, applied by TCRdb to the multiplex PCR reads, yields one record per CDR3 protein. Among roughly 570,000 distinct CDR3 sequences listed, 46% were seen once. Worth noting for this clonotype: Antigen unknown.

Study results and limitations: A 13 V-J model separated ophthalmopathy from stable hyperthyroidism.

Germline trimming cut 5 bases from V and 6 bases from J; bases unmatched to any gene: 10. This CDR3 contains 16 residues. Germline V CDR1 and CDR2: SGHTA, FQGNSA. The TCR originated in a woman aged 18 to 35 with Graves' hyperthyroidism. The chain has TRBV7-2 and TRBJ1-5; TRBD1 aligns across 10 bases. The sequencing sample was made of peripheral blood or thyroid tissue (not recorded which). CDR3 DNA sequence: TGTGCCAGCAGCCACCCCGGGACAGGGGTTAGTCAGCCCCAGCATTTT. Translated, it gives CASSHPGTGVSQPQHF.